This T cell receptor beta chain was sequenced for a study of cytomegalovirus exposure and HLA in healthy donors. In the study overall: The approximately 120 validation repertoires used the same platform as the roughly 670 first-cohort repertoires, a later analysis reported. Findings of the study overall: According to the study, around 180 TCR beta chains were cytomegalovirus-associated. In the roughly 120 validation repertoires, a later analysis found that first-cohort TCR clusters tended to co-occur. Reportedly, diagnosis of cytomegalovirus status by the classifier showed high specificity and sensitivity.

The CDR3 sequence is 16 residues long. With 1 base clipped from V and 2 bases from J, the junction kept 8 bases outside the gene matches. Repertoires were generated with immunoSEQ multiplex PCR, while TCRdb's copy carries only in-frame clones and drops some. The sample yields 150,000 or so clones, around 90% seen once. About this clone itself: Its specificity is unknown.

The specimen was PBMCs. This receptor was identified in a young woman in good health and CMV-seropositive. This chain joins TRBV23-1 and TRBJ2-7; TRBD1 matches 7 bases. TRBV23-1 is given ORF status, its function remaining uncertain. CDR3 DNA: TGCGCCAGCAGTCAATGTGAGGGACAGTTCACCTACGAGCAGTACTTC. This encodes CASSQCEGQFTYEQYF.